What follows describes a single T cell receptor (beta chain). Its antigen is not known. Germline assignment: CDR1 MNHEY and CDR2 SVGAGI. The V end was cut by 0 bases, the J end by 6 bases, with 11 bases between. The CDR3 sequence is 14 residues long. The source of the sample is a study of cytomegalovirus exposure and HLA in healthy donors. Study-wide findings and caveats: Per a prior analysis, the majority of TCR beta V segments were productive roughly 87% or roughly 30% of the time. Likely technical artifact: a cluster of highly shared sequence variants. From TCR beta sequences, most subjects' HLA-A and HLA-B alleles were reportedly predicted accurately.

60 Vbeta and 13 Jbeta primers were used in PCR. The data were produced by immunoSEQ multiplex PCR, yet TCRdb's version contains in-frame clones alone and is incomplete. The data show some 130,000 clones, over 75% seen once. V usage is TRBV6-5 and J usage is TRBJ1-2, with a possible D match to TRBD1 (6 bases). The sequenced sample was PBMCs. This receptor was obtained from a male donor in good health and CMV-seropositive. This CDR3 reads CASSYSMGAHGYTF. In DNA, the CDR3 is TGTGCCAGCAGTTACTCGATGGGGGCGCATGGCTACACCTTC.